This TCR beta chain derives from a study of molecular identifiers for immune sequencing clone quantification. Study-wide points: Reports indicate spiked Jurkat TCR RNA from one cell could be found among about 1 million naive cells.

Comment on this clonotype: Its target is not known.

It was with previously described methods and listed TCR primers that bulk TCR libraries were made. MiXCR, applied by TCRdb to the PCR reads, yields one record per CDR3 protein. The table has 10,000 to 12,000 distinct CDR3 sequences, about 20% seen once; the top ten hold more than 1.4%. V lost 1 base and J 10 bases, leaving 8 bases between the germline ends. This CDR3 region has 12 residues. Germline V lookup: CDR1 SGHNT, CDR2 YENEEA. The receptor was isolated from a human donor in good health. Some libraries in this study had Jurkat cell RNA spiked in. The specimen was naive CD8+ T cells from blood, with Jurkat cell RNA spiked in. Subset defined: FACS-sorted CD8+CD4-CCR7+CD45RA+ naive T cells. The chain couples TRBV11-3 to TRBJ2-1, with D uncertain. As DNA, the CDR3 is TGTGCCAGCAGCTTAGGAATGGAGGAGCAGTTCTTC. Translation gives CASSLGMEEQFF.